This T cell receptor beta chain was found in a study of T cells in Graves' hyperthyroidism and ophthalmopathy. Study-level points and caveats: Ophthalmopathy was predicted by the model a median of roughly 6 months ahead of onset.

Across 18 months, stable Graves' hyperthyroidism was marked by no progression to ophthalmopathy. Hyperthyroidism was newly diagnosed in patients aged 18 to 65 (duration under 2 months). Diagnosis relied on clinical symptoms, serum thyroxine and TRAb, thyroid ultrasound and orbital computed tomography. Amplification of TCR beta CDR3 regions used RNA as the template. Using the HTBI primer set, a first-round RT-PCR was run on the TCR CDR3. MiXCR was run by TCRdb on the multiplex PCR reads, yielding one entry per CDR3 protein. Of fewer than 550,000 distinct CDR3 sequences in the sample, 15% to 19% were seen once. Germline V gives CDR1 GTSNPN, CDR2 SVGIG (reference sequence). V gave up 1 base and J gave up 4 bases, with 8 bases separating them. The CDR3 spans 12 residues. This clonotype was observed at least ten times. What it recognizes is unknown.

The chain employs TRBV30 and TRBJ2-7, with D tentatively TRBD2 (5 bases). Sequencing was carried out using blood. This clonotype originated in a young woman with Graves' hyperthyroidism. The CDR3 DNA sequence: TGTGCCTGGAGTGGAGGGAAATACGAGCAGTACTTC. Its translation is CAWSGGKYEQYF.